This TCR beta chain emerged from a study of T-cell memory formation after mild COVID-19. Study-level background: Largely, TCR clusters stayed within a single donor.

This clonotype was observed a few times. V trimming: 6 bases; J trimming: 4 bases; junction bases outside the gene matches: 7. The CDR3 is 14 residues long. Germline V gene data show CDR1 as MRHNA and CDR2 as SNTAGT. TCRdb reprocessed the 5' RACE reads with MiXCR, giving one entry per CDR3 protein. The profile covers about 560,000 distinct CDR3 sequences, with roughly 20% appearing a single time and 8.4% taken by the ten largest. The sample comprised PBMCs or a T cell subset sorted from them (not recorded which). The V call is TRBV6-4, the J call TRBJ1-1; 8 nucleotides agree with TRBD1. The source is an adult woman who had mild COVID-19 (a few samples of this study predate the infection). Cell type and time point are not known. CDR3 sequence reads: CASRPDRAATEAFF. CDR3 DNA: TGTGCCAGCAGACCGGACAGGGCGGCCACTGAAGCTTTCTTT.